This T cell receptor (beta chain) was captured by sequencing in a study of cytomegalovirus exposure and HLA in healthy donors. Notes on the study in general: The dataset shows that most TCR sequences were rare, while some public TCRs occurred in many donors.

This CDR3 comprises 16 residues. Germline CDR1 reads SGHRS; CDR2 reads YFSETQ. V was pared by 0 bases and J by 3 bases, with 5 bases of the junction left unmatched. Data came from immunoSEQ multiplex PCR; TCRdb stores just in-frame clones and leaves some out. This sample has fewer than 400,000 clones, with roughly 86% found just once. With respect to this clone: Its specificity is unknown.

This clonotype was obtained from a man younger than 40 in good health and CMV-seronegative. This chain links TRBV5-1 with TRBJ2-1, with TRBD1 matching 8 bases. Material for sequencing was PBMCs. CDR3 sequence reads: CASSLERTGLYNEQFF. As DNA, the CDR3 is TGCGCCAGCAGCTTGGAAAGGACAGGGCTCTACAATGAGCAGTTCTTC.